This T cell receptor beta chain was sequenced in a study of Ad26.COV2.S vaccination and SARS-CoV-2 variants. For the study at large: Recipients of Ad26.COV2.S got it intramuscularly, once or twice 56 days apart.

The table came from immunoSEQ multiplex PCR; TCRdb's copy has only in-frame clones and leaves some out. This sample has over 350,000 clones; less than 90% occur once, and the top ten carry around 3.4%. Treatment defined: roughly 19 received Ad26.COV2.S at low or high dose, single or two shots; about 5 received placebo; per-sample allocation not given. Each sample was drawn 63 days after the first injection (of vaccine or placebo). This sample comprised peripheral blood, obtained in a trial of Ad26.COV2.S vaccine versus placebo. The source is a person between 18 and 59 years old who received the Ad26.COV2.S COVID-19 vaccine or a placebo.

The CDR3, as DNA: TGTGCCAGCAGTTTTCTCACCGGGGAGCTGTTTTTT. This codes for CASSFLTGELFF. This rearrangement joins TRBV12-3 or TRBV12-4 to TRBJ2-2; D call uncertain. Between the trimmed V and J ends, which lost 3 bases and 4 bases, there was a span of 3 bases. The CDR3 has 12 residues.